One and the same sample provided the 26 T cell receptor beta chains below, sequenced in a study of beta chain features in type 1 diabetes. Expressed TCRB transcripts were sequenced after all isolated RNA was converted to cDNA. The protocol was immunoSEQ multiplex PCR, while the TCRdb copy is restricted to in-frame clones and leaves out a portion. The sample shows 850,000 to 900,000 clones, about 17% of them seen only once. Sequences were obtained from naive CD4+ T cells from blood. The receptors here all came from a woman aged 18 to 35 in good health.

This clone appeared once. One end of the junction fails to match germline, which may point to a read error. The V gene is TRBV5-6, the J gene TRBJ1-1; D not resolved. Germline V gene lookup returns CDR1 SGHDT and CDR2 YYEEEE. CDR3 length equals 12 residues. CDR3 sequence reads: CASCLIYTEAFF. For the CDR3, the DNA is TGTGCCAGCTGCTTGATCTATACTGAAGCTTTCTTT.

The table lists this clone with a few counts. V is TRBV10-3 and J is TRBJ2-7; unclear D gene. Per germline, CDR1 ENHRY and CDR2 SYGVKD. The CDR3 totals 16 residues. V lost 0 bases and J lost 0, with 12 bases in between. The CDR3 loop is CAISESTAKVSYEQYF. The DNA of the CDR3 is TGTGCCATCAGTGAGTCAACAGCAAAAGTCTCCTACGAGCAGTACTTC.

V is TRBV4-3 and J is TRBJ2-1; TRBD2 matches at 11 bases. V was clipped by 5 bases and J by 4 bases; unmatched bases: 7. The CDR3 is made up of 16 amino acids. CDR1 and CDR2 from the germline V gene are LGHNA and YSLEER. The chain's CDR3 is CASSKAGTSGYNEQFF. CDR3 DNA sequence: TGCGCCAGCAGCAAAGCCGGGACTAGCGGATACAATGAGCAGTTCTTC.

This clone was detected only a few times. The chain links TRBV4-3 to TRBJ2-4; 8 bases line up with TRBD1. Germline trimming cut 1 base from V and 0 bases from J; bases unmatched to any gene: 8. Germline CDR1 and CDR2: LGHNA and YSLEER. CDR3 length: 18 amino acids. CDR3 DNA: TGCGCCAGCAGCCAAGGACAGGGGAACCCGATAGCCAAAAACATTCAGTACTTC. Encoded protein: CASSQGQGNPIAKNIQYF.

This clone was detected only a few times. The rearrangement links TRBV4-3 to TRBJ1-1; 8 bases agree with TRBD1. The ends lost 4 bases at V and 7 bases at J; junction bases unmatched: 14. CDR3 length: 16 amino acids. Germline V lookup: CDR1 LGHNA, CDR2 YSLEER. CDR3 nucleotide sequence: TGCGCCAGCAGCCCCCACTTCCGACAGGGGCAGGGTGAAGCTTTCTTT. This encodes CASSPHFRQGQGEAFF.

A few counts support this clone. This chain uses TRBV4-2 with TRBJ2-3; D is ambiguous. The germline V gene has CDR1 LGHNA and CDR2 YNFKEQ. This CDR3 spans 13 amino acids. Trimming took 0 bases from V and 6 from J, leaving 7 bases between them. Written as DNA, the CDR3 is TGTGCCAGCAGCCAAGAGGCCATGGATACGCAGTATTTT. This codes for CASSQEAMDTQYF.

This chain uses TRBV19 with TRBJ2-5, with 8 bases aligning to TRBD1. Per germline, CDR1 LNHDA and CDR2 SQIVND (reference sequence). V lost 7 bases and J lost 4; bases outside the gene matches: 11. This CDR3 has 15 residues. CDR3 in amino acids: CASKKHTGGRETQYF. The DNA of the CDR3 is TGTGCCAGTAAGAAGCACACAGGGGGGAGAGAGACCCAGTACTTC.

In its sample, this clone was seen a few times. The chain combines TRBV25-1 with TRBJ2-2; 7 bases align to TRBD1. Germline V lookup: CDR1 MGHDK, CDR2 SYGVNS. The V segment lost 2 bases and the J segment 3 bases; nucleotides outside the gene matches: 3. The CDR3 extends over 15 amino acids. The CDR3 DNA sequence: TGTGCCAGCAGTGAAACAGGGGCGGACACCGGGGAGCTGTTTTTT. Translation: CASSETGADTGELFF.

V gene TRBV5-1 combines with J gene TRBJ2-1, with a tentative D call TRBD2 (5 bases). Germline values: CDR1 SGHRS, CDR2 YFSETQ. The CDR3 extends over 16 amino acids. V was cut by 9 bases and J by 0 bases, with 19 bases left in between. CDR3 amino acids: CANSGSLAVSYNEQFF. For the CDR3, the DNA is TGCGCCAACAGTGGGAGTTTGGCGGTCTCCTACAATGAGCAGTTCTTC.

This chain connects TRBV28 to TRBJ1-1; D possibly corresponds to TRBD1 (6 bases). This CDR3 comprises 13 residues. Germline V gene data show CDR1 as MDHEN and CDR2 as SYDVKM. Between the trimmed V and J ends, which lost 6 bases and 1 base, there was a span of 9 bases. The CDR3 nucleotides read TGTGCCAGCAGGCCGACAGGGAACACTGAAGCTTTCTTT. It specifies CASRPTGNTEAFF.

This CDR3 reads CASSSMTGGVETQYF. For the CDR3, the DNA is TGTGCCAGCAGCTCCATGACGGGAGGGGTAGAGACCCAGTACTTC. The chain couples TRBV5-5 to TRBJ2-5; 8 bases map to TRBD2. Germline V gives CDR1 SGHKS, CDR2 YYEKEE (reference sequence). V dropped 3 bases and J dropped 4; count of bases not matched to a gene: 8. The CDR3 runs 15 residues.

This clone was detected a few times. This chain uses TRBV11-3 with TRBJ2-1, with D possibly TRBD2 on 5 matching bases. The CDR3 extends over 16 amino acids. The ends were cut back, 0 bases at V and 1 base at J, with 10 bases in the middle. CDR1 is SGHNT and CDR2 is YENEEA in the germline V gene. CDR3 sequence reads: CASSLDGTRSYNEQFF. The CDR3 DNA reads as TGTGCCAGCAGCTTAGATGGTACTAGATCCTACAATGAGCAGTTCTTC.

This clone came up a few times. This rearrangement joins TRBV6-1 to TRBJ1-2; TRBD1 matches 10 bases. V lost 6 bases to trimming and J lost 7 bases; unmatched junction nucleotides: 2. Germline CDR1 is MNHNS and CDR2 is SASEGT. CDR3 length: 12 amino acids. The CDR3 reads CASRTGGSGYTF. The DNA of the CDR3 is TGTGCCAGCAGGACAGGGGGCTCTGGCTACACCTTC.

The V and J genes are TRBV9 and TRBJ2-3; TRBD2 matches 9 bases. CDR3 length: 14 residues. The germline CDR1 and CDR2 sequences are SGDLS and YYNGEE. With V trimmed by 4 bases and J by 5 bases, 5 bases remained unmatched. In nucleotides, the CDR3 is TGTGCCAGCAGCCAGGGACTAGCAGGAGATACGCAGTATTTT. Encoded protein: CASSQGLAGDTQYF. Filled out from reference TRBV9 and TRBJ2-3, the complete variable domain reads DSGVTQTPKHLITATGQRVTLRCSPRSGDLSVYWYQQSLDQGLQFLIQYYNGEERAKGNILERFSAQQFPDLHSELNLSSLELGDSALYFCASSQGLAGDTQYFGPGTRLTVL.

Remarks on this clone: Other nucleotide sequences from this sample produce the same CDR3. The chain joins TRBV29-1 to TRBJ2-5; D call uncertain. V was shortened by 4 bases and J by 2 bases, with 8 bases between the two germline ends. Germline V lookup: CDR1 SQVTM, CDR2 ANQGSEA. The CDR3 sequence is 12 residues long. CDR3 DNA: TGCAGCGTTGGCGGCCTGCAAGAGACCCAGTACTTC. Residues: CSVGGLQETQYF.

The chain couples TRBV6-5 to TRBJ2-5; a weak D match, TRBD1 (5 bases). V was pared by 6 bases and J by 3 bases, with 11 bases between. CDR1 MNHEY and CDR2 SVGAGI come from the germline V gene. This CDR3 is built from 13 residues. In DNA form, the CDR3 reads TGTGCCAGCAGAAGACAGCTAAAAGAGACCCAGTACTTC. Protein product: CASRRQLKETQYF.

As concerns this clone: Within the sample, other DNA sequences also encode this same CDR3. This chain joins TRBV20-1 and TRBJ2-7; no clear D. The CDR3 is 10 residues long. The germline V and J ends were trimmed by 6 bases and 4 bases, with 7 bases remaining between them. Looked up from germline, CDR1 is DFQATT and CDR2 is SNEGSKA (reference sequence). The CDR3 here is CSATQYEQYF. In nucleotides, the CDR3 is TGCAGTGCGACCCAATACGAGCAGTACTTC.

This clone came up a few times. Other DNA sequences from this sample encode an identical CDR3 as well. The CDR3 sequence is CASSLGRDTGELFF. CDR3 sequence (DNA): TGTGCCAGCAGCTTAGGGCGGGACACCGGGGAGCTGTTTTTT. The chain joins TRBV7-9 to TRBJ2-2, with D perhaps matching TRBD2 (5 bases). V lost 1 base and J 3 bases, leaving 6 bases between the germline ends. CDR1 is SEHNR and CDR2 is FQNEAQ in the germline V gene (reference sequence). The CDR3 sequence is 14 residues long.

The V call is TRBV10-3, the J call TRBJ2-7; 12 bases are shared with TRBD2. The germline V gene has CDR1 ENHRY and CDR2 SYGVKD. This CDR3 is 16 amino acids long. The V gene end was trimmed by 5 bases and the J gene end by 6 bases; junction bases not matched to a gene: 11. The CDR3 sequence is CAISKTGLAGFLEQYF. CDR3 sequence (DNA): TGTGCCATCAGTAAAACCGGACTAGCGGGATTTCTCGAGCAGTACTTC.

This clone has a handful of counts. The chain links TRBV7-9 to TRBJ2-5, with D hard to call. V dropped 5 bases and J dropped 5 bases, with 15 bases sitting between them. This CDR3 spans 14 amino acids. Germline CDR1 reads SEHNR; CDR2 reads FQNEAQ (reference sequence). Written as DNA, the CDR3 is TGTGCCAGCAGCGGATCAGCATCTCGGGAGACCCAGTACTTC. It yields the protein CASSGSASRETQYF.

V and J are TRBV7-9 and TRBJ1-5, with a weak D call TRBD1 (5 bases). Trimming stripped 5 bases from V and 6 bases from J, with 20 bases between. Germline assignment: CDR1 SEHNR and CDR2 FQNEAQ (reference sequence). CDR3 length equals 16 residues. CDR3 nucleotides: TGTGCCAGCAGCGTACTTCTCAGGGCAGGCGGTCAGCCCCAGCATTTT. Translating gives CASSVLLRAGGQPQHF.

The gene calls are TRBV5-1 and TRBJ2-7; D possibly corresponds to TRBD1 (5 bases). V shed 4 bases and J shed 4 bases, with 21 bases lying between them. Germline CDR1 and CDR2: SGHRS and YFSETQ. The CDR3 length is 16 residues. The CDR3 coding sequence is TGCGCCAGCAGCCTATCCCGACAGTCCCTCCTATACGAGCAGTACTTC. It codes for CASSLSRQSLLYEQYF.

This clone was observed a handful of times. The CDR3 DNA follows: TGTGCCAGCAAAGACGGGACGGCTGGACAAGAGACCCAGTACTTC. It codes for CASKDGTAGQETQYF. The chain has TRBV6-5 and TRBJ2-5, with D tentatively TRBD1 or TRBD2 (5 bases each). The CDR3 runs 15 residues. Trimming took 7 bases from V and 2 from J, leaving 17 bases between them. CDR1 and CDR2 from the germline V gene are MNHEY and SVGAGI.

This clone has a handful of counts. The chain couples TRBV7-3 to TRBJ2-1; TRBD1 agrees at 10 bases. The germline V gene encodes CDR1 SGHTA and CDR2 FQGTGA. This CDR3 has 17 amino acids. Trimming took 2 bases from V and 9 from J; bases not matched to a gene: 13. The CDR3: CASSLWAGTGVPTEQFF. The CDR3 nucleotides read TGTGCCAGCAGCTTATGGGCCGGGACAGGGGTGCCTACTGAGCAGTTCTTC.

The rearrangement uses TRBV6-6 and TRBJ2-1, with D perhaps TRBD1 (6 bases). CDR1 is MNHNY and CDR2 is SVGAGI in the germline V gene (reference sequence). V lost 7 bases, J lost 4 bases, and 11 bases lay in between. The CDR3 totals 13 residues. As DNA, the CDR3 is TGTGCCAGCAAATTAGGACAGTACAATGAGCAGTTCTTC. Amino acid sequence: CASKLGQYNEQFF.

This clone was seen a handful of times. The chain employs TRBV5-1 and TRBJ2-3, with 7 bases that match TRBD2. CDR3 length: 16 amino acids. CDR1 SGHRS and CDR2 YFSETQ come from the germline V gene. V gave up 4 bases and J gave up 2 bases; unmatched junction bases: 10. The CDR3 is CASSPNTGTNTDTQYF. For the CDR3, the DNA is TGCGCCAGCAGCCCAAATACCGGGACTAACACAGATACGCAGTATTTT.